This T cell receptor beta chain was found in a study of cytomegalovirus exposure and HLA in healthy donors. Study results and limitations: With DRB1 most and HLA-C fewest, TCR association rates differed between HLA loci in a later analysis.

Regarding this clone: Its antigen is not identified.

Primers for the PCR totalled 60 Vbeta and 13 Jbeta. Measured with immunoSEQ multiplex PCR; TCRdb has only the in-frame clones, and not every one. Its listing shows 200,000 to 250,000 clones. What was sequenced was PBMCs. The receptor was isolated from a woman in her 30s in good health and CMV-seropositive.

The CDR3 coding sequence is TGTGCCAGCAGCTCCACCGGGACAGGTAGCGAGACCCAGTACTTC. This encodes CASSSTGTGSETQYF. V gene TRBV7-9 combines with J gene TRBJ2-5, with TRBD1 matching 8 bases. This CDR3 contains 15 residues. The germline gives CDR1 SEHNR, CDR2 FQNEAQ (reference sequence). J gave up 5 bases and V 4 bases, and 9 bases lay outside the gene matches.